These T cell receptor beta chains were read from a single sample in a study of T-cell reconstitution after alpha-beta-depleted transplantation in children. MiXCR was run by TCRdb on the PCR reads, yielding one entry per CDR3 protein. Of 250,000 to 300,000 distinct CDR3 sequences in the sample, around a tenth were seen once. The input for sequencing was PBMCs, taken before TCRalphabeta/CD19-depleted stem cell transplant. The origin of the receptors is a boy under two years old with acute myeloid leukemia, due to receive a stem cell transplant. CDR3s include the opening cysteine and the closing phenylalanine or tryptophan.

j_gene | v_gene | CDR3aa
TRBJ2-2 | TRBV4-2 | CASSQFRGRANTGELFF
TRBJ2-2 | TRBV5-1 | CASSLKQGGHGELFF
TRBJ2-7 | TRBV10-3 | CAISDRDYEQYF
TRBJ2-1 | TRBV5-1 | CASSLMSYRYNEQFF
TRBJ2-7 | TRBV6-5 | CASSLRAGAEQYF
TRBJ2-1 | TRBV10-3 | CAISDPRATTYNEQFF
TRBJ2-7 | TRBV29-1 | CSVGIAGGRYEQYF
TRBJ2-1 | TRBV12-3/TRBV12-4 | CASSYGDEQFF
TRBJ2-5 | TRBV6-5 | CASSPGTTQETQYF
TRBJ2-7 | TRBV12-3/TRBV12-4 | CASSPIRREYSYEQYF
TRBJ1-5 | TRBV7-9 | CASSSGGSQPQHF
TRBJ2-1 | TRBV5-6 | CASSFASTSGYNEQFF
TRBJ2-7 | TRBV6-1 | CASSEEGWAGYEQYF
TRBJ1-4 | TRBV20-1 | CSARQGEKLFF
TRBJ2-5 | TRBV12-3/TRBV12-4 | CASSLPPAETQYF
TRBJ2-5 | TRBV24-1 | CATSALGTSGTGRETQYF
TRBJ2-7 | TRBV9 | CASSGGASYEQYF
TRBJ2-7 | TRBV21-1 | CASSKGTVFYEQYF
TRBJ2-1 | TRBV7-9 | CASSLSWGGPADEQFF
TRBJ1-1 | TRBV20-1 | CSARRDRGNTEAFF
TRBJ2-1 | TRBV7-2 | CASSFRTGLDNEQFF
TRBJ2-4 | TRBV12-3/TRBV12-4 | CASSIGRFQYF
TRBJ2-1 | TRBV4-3 | CASSPRGLAVNNEQFF
TRBJ2-7 | TRBV5-6 | CASSPPDITSYEQYF
TRBJ2-7 | TRBV27 | CASSLTGEAYEQYF
TRBJ2-1 | TRBV9 | CASSSTNYNEQFF
TRBJ2-5 | TRBV7-8 | CASSWNRGLQETQYF
TRBJ2-7 | TRBV12-3/TRBV12-4 | CASQPGLYYEQYF
TRBJ2-6 | TRBV9 | CASSGRTSGANVLTF
TRBJ2-1 | TRBV2 | CASDERERDNEQFF
TRBJ1-1 | TRBV29-1 | CSVGLGITEAFF
TRBJ2-4 | TRBV4-3 | CASSQGLAGDLLNIQYF
TRBJ2-3 | TRBV10-3 | CAISSRTSGGVTDTQYF
TRBJ2-7 | TRBV6-5 | CASRTGPILSSYEQYF
TRBJ1-4 | TRBV12-3/TRBV12-4 | CASSPRRANEKLFF
TRBJ2-7 | TRBV5-1 | CASSLGGERTYEQYF
TRBJ2-1 | TRBV19 | CASAGILAGDYNEQFF
TRBJ2-5 | TRBV6-6 | CASSYSKETQYF
TRBJ2-2 | TRBV4-2 | CASSQLSPGLAGAGELFF
TRBJ2-7 | TRBV28 | CASSLFTGFRAYEQYF
TRBJ1-4 | TRBV28 | CASRQGNEKLFF
TRBJ1-5 | TRBV20-1 | CSARDRASRQPQHF
TRBJ2-1 | TRBV27 | CASSSRQGWNDEQFF
TRBJ1-2 | TRBV4-3 | CASSQVFRADYGYTF
TRBJ2-1 | TRBV9 | CASSVPTTSRYNEQFF
TRBJ2-7 | TRBV5-1 | CASSSGGGLSYEQYF
TRBJ2-1 | TRBV29-1 | CSVLTSASNEQFF
TRBJ2-6 | TRBV6-1 | CASSEPGRPDPYSGANVLTF
TRBJ1-2 | TRBV7-8 | CASSLRQTAYGYTF
TRBJ1-1 | TRBV5-1 | CASSLLEGTEAFF
TRBJ1-1 | TRBV5-6 | CASSFRDRVEAFF
TRBJ2-3 | TRBV29-1 | CSVEHTGVSTDTQYF
TRBJ1-5 | TRBV19 | CASRFGGGQPQHF